This TCR beta chain was identified during a study of blood T cell repertoires in COVID-19. This clone was found a few times. Study processing details: Reference gene primer amplification yielded estimated nucleated cell counts. The protocol was immunoSEQ multiplex PCR, while the TCRdb copy is restricted to in-frame clones and leaves out a portion. That table supplies the V and J calls and clone size; D and trimming were determined from the DNA. Of roughly 30,000 clones listed, approximately 93% are singletons. The V and J ends lost 4 bases and 0 bases respectively, with 12 bases between them. Germline CDR1 MNHNY, CDR2 SVGAGI (reference sequence). CDR3 length: 16 amino acids.

This clonotype was sampled from a woman in her 70s with COVID-19, enrolled during active disease. V usage is TRBV6-6 and J usage is TRBJ1-4; D remains ambiguous. The sequenced sample consisted of peripheral blood. This CDR3 is CASSSASGATNEKLFF. The CDR3, as DNA: TGTGCCAGCAGTTCTGCATCGGGAGCAACTAATGAAAAACTGTTTTTT.